The 10 T cell receptor beta chains given below trace back to one sample, sequenced in a study of sequential checkpoint blockade in melanoma. Clones were read by immunoSEQ multiplex PCR, and TCRdb kept only the in-frame ones, dropping some. The table includes more than 30,000 clones, 86% detected once. Treatment: randomized to nivolumab then ipilimumab (arm A) or the reverse (arm B). The sample in question was CD8+ T cells sorted from blood (inferred from file names), obtained from a patient given nivolumab and ipilimumab in sequence. The source of these receptors is a human donor with melanoma.

The CDR3 is CASSYSGAGYYEQYF. In nucleotides, the CDR3 is TGTGCCAGCAGTTACTCGGGGGCCGGATACTACGAGCAGTACTTC. The chain couples TRBV6-5 to TRBJ2-7, with D perhaps matching TRBD1 (6 bases). This CDR3 region has 15 residues. Trimming took off 0 bases at V and 3 bases at J, with 12 bases between the two ends. Germline V gene lookup returns CDR1 MNHEY and CDR2 SVGAGI.

The chain links TRBV10-3 to TRBJ2-7, with TRBD2 matching over 12 bases. Trimming cost V 4 bases and J 4 bases; bases outside gene matches: 8. CDR1 is ENHRY, CDR2 SYGVKD, per germline. This CDR3 comprises 16 residues. In DNA form, the CDR3 reads TGTGCCATCAGTGGGGGGACTAGCGGGCCTCGGTACGAGCAGTACTTC. Translation gives CAISGGTSGPRYEQYF.

The genes are TRBV7-9 and TRBJ1-3, with D perhaps matching TRBD1 (5 bases). CDR3 size: 15 residues. Looked up from germline, CDR1 is SEHNR and CDR2 is FQNEAQ (reference sequence). The ends were cut back, 6 bases at V and 7 bases at J, with 19 bases in the middle. CDR3 residues: CASSSRSGDLNTIYF. CDR3 in DNA: TGTGCCAGCAGTTCGAGATCGGGGGATCTTAACACCATATATTTT. The full variable domain, in which reference TRBV7-9 and TRBJ1-3 provide the parts outside the CDR3, is DTGVSQNPRHKITKRGQNVTFRCDPISEHNRLYWYRQTLGQGPEFLTYFQNEAQLEKSRLLSDRFSAERPKGSFSTLEIQRTEQGDSAMYLCASSSRSGDLNTIYFGEGSWLTVV.

The chain uses TRBV2 and TRBJ1-2; 7 bases align to TRBD1. The ends lost 0 bases at V and 3 bases at J; junction bases unmatched: 4. This CDR3 comprises 15 residues. Per the germline V gene, CDR1 is SNHLY and CDR2 is FYNNEI. In DNA form, the CDR3 reads TGTGCCAGCAGTGAAGCGATAGGGGGCGACTATGGCTACACCTTC. It is translated as CASSEAIGGDYGYTF.

The chain employs TRBV30 and TRBJ2-7; a possible D gene is TRBD2 (5 bases). CDR3 length: 15 amino acids. From germline, CDR1 is GTSNPN and CDR2 SVGIG (reference sequence). V dropped 3 bases and J dropped 2 bases, with 17 bases sitting between them. Here the CDR3 DNA reads TGTGCCTGGAGCGGCGGTACTAGTTTGCCCTACGAGCAGTACTTC. It codes for CAWSGGTSLPYEQYF.

The chain has TRBV9 and TRBJ2-7, with D perhaps matching TRBD1 (5 bases). This CDR3 is 17 amino acids long. Trimming left V 0 bases short and J 2 bases short, with 18 bases between. The germline CDR1 and CDR2 sequences are SGDLS and YYNGEE. This chain's CDR3 is CASSVGGLGAQAYEQYF. The CDR3, as DNA: TGTGCCAGCAGCGTAGGCGGCCTTGGGGCGCAAGCCTACGAGCAGTACTTC.

This clone has just one count. The chain joins TRBV27 to TRBJ2-2; D ambiguous. The CDR3 length is 14 residues. V gave up 8 bases and J gave up 1 base, with 11 bases separating them. CDR1 and CDR2 (germline): MNHEY, SMNVEV (reference sequence). The CDR3 reads CASGIHRNTGELFF. CDR3 bases: TGTGCCAGCGGAATCCACAGGAACACCGGGGAGCTGTTTTTT.

The chain couples TRBV30 to TRBJ2-1; TRBD1 matches at 10 bases. The CDR3 is 13 residues long. From germline, CDR1 is GTSNPN and CDR2 SVGIG (reference sequence). V lost 3 bases, J lost 7 bases, and 3 bases stayed unmatched. The DNA of the CDR3 is TGTGCCTGGAGCCCGGACAGGGGGAATGAGCAGTTCTTC. Its protein product is CAWSPDRGNEQFF.

This clone has just a few counts. The chain links TRBV7-9 to TRBJ2-7; D perhaps matches TRBD1 (6 bases). V was trimmed by 5 bases and J by 6 bases, leaving 11 bases between them. Germline V gene sequence: CDR1 SEHNR, CDR2 FQNEAQ (reference sequence). The CDR3 is 12 amino acids. The CDR3, as DNA: TGTGCCAGCAGCACAGGGTTTGCCGAGCAGTACTTC. Its protein product is CASSTGFAEQYF.

This chain uses TRBV28 with TRBJ1-2, with 8 bases that match TRBD1. CDR1 is MDHEN, CDR2 SYDVKM, per germline. This CDR3 comprises 17 residues. After removal of 4 bases from V and 0 bases from J, the junction contained 10 bases not matched to a gene. The CDR3 DNA reads as TGTGCCAGCAGTTCCCCTCGCAGGGGGCTTCCTAACTATGGCTACACCTTC. Its protein is CASSSPRRGLPNYGYTF.